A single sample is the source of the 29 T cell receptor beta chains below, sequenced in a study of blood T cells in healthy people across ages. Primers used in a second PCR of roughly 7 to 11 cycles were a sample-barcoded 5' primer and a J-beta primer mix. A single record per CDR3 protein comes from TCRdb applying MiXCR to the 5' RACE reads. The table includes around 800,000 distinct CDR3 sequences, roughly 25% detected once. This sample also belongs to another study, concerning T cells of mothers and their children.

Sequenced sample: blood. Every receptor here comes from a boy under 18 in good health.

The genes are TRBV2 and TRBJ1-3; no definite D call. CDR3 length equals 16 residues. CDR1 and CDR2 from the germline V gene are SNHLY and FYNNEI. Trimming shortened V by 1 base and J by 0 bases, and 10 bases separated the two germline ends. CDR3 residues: CASSEVGFSSGNTIYF. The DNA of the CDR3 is TGTGCCAGCAGTGAAGTGGGGTTCAGCTCTGGAAACACCATATATTTT.

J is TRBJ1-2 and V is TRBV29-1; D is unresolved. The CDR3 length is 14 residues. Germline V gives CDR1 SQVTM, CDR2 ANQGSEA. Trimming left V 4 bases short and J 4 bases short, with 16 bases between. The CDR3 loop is CSVVAGDGSYGYTF. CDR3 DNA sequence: TGCAGCGTTGTCGCCGGTGACGGTAGCTATGGCTACACCTTC.

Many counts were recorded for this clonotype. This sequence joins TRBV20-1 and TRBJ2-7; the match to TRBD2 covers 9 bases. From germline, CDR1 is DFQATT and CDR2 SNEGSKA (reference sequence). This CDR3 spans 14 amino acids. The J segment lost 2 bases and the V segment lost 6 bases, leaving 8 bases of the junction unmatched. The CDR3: CSARGLARAYEQYF. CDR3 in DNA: TGCAGTGCCCGTGGACTAGCGAGGGCCTACGAGCAGTACTTC.

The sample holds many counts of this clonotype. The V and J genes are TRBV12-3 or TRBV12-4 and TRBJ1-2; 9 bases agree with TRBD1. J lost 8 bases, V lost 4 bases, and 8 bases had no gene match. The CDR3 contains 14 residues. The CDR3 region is CASSSDRGKRGYTF. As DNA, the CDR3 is TGTGCCAGCAGTTCAGACAGGGGGAAGAGAGGCTACACCTTC.

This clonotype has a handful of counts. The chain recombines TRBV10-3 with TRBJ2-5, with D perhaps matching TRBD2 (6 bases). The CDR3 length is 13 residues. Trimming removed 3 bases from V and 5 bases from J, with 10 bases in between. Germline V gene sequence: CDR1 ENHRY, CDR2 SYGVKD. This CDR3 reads CAISDSRGETQYF. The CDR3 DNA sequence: TGTGCCATCAGTGACTCTCGGGGGGAGACCCAGTACTTC.

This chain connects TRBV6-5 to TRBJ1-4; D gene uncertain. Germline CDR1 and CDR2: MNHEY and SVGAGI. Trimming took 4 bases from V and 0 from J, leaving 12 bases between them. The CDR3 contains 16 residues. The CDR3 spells CASSSSGNPTNEKLFF. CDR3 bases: TGTGCCAGCAGTTCGTCCGGGAACCCAACTAATGAAAAACTGTTTTTT.

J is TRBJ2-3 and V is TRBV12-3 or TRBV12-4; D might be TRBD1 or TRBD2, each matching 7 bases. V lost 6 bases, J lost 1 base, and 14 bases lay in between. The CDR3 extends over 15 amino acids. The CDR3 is CASRTSRGGTDTQYF. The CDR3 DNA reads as TGTGCCAGCAGGACTAGCAGGGGGGGCACAGATACGCAGTATTTT.

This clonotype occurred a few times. The CDR3 here is CSVSGTVLLEQYF. As DNA, the CDR3 is TGCAGCGTCTCTGGGACAGTCCTCCTCGAGCAGTACTTC. The chain couples TRBV29-1 to TRBJ2-7; 7 nucleotides agree with TRBD1. Germline V lookup: CDR1 SQVTM, CDR2 ANQGSEA. The CDR3 is 13 residues long. V was clipped by 6 bases and J by 6 bases; unmatched bases: 11.

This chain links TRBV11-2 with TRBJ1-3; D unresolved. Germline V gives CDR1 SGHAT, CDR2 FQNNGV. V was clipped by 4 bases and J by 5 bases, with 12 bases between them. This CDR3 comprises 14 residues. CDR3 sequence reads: CASSYYKDRNTIYF. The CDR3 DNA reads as TGTGCCAGCAGCTATTACAAGGATAGAAACACCATATATTTT.

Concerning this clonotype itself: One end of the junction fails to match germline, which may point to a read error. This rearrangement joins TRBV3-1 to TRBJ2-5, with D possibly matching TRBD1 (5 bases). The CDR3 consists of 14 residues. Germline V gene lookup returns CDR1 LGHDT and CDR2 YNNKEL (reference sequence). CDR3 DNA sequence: TGTGCCAGCAGTTACGGACCAGGGCAAGAGGCCCAGTACTTC. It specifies CASSYGPGQEAQYF.

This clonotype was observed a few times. CDR3 loop: CASNEWPSTDTQYF. The CDR3 DNA follows: TGTGCCAGCAACGAGTGGCCGAGCACAGATACGCAGTATTTT. This sequence joins TRBV28 and TRBJ2-3; D call uncertain. Germline lookup yields CDR1 MDHEN and CDR2 SYDVKM. V was shortened by 7 bases and J by 0 bases, with 11 bases between the two germline ends. The CDR3 totals 14 residues.

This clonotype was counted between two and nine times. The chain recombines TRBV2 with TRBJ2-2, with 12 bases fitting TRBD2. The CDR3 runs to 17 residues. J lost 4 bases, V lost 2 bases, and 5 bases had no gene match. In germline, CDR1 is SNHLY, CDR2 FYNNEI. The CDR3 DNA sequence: TGTGCCAGCAGTGAACTAGCGGGGGGGCCGGGCACCGGGGAGCTGTTTTTT. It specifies CASSELAGGPGTGELFF.

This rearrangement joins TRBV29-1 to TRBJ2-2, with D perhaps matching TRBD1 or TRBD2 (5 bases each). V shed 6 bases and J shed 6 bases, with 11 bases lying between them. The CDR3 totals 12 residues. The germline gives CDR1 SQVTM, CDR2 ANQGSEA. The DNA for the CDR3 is TGCAGCGTCTGGGACGGCCCCGGGGAGCTGTTTTTT. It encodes CSVWDGPGELFF.

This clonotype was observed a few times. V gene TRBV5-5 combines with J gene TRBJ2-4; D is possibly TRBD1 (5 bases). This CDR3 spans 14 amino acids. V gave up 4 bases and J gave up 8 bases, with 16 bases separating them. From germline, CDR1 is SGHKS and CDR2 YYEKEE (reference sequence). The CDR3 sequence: CASSIGVIGYIQYF. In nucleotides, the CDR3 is TGTGCCAGCAGCATAGGGGTTATCGGGTACATTCAGTACTTC. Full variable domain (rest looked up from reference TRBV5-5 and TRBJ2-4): DAGVTQSPTHLIKTRGQQVTLRCSPISGHKSVSWYQQVLGQGPQFIFQYYEKEERGRGNFPDRFSARQFPNYSSELNVNALLLGDSALYLCASSIGVIGYIQYFGAGTRLSVL.

CDR3 DNA: TGTGCCAGCAGCTTGGCGTCAGGGACTAGCGGGGGAGATACGCAGTATTTT. It encodes CASSLASGTSGGDTQYF. The genes are TRBV5-5 and TRBJ2-3, with TRBD2 matching 14 bases. The length of the CDR3 is 17 residues. V lost 0 bases, J lost 5 bases, and 5 bases stayed unmatched. Germline V gives CDR1 SGHKS, CDR2 YYEKEE (reference sequence).

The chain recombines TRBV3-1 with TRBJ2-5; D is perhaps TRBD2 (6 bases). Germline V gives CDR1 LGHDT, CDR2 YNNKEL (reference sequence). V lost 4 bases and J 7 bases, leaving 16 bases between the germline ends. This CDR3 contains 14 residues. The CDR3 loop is CASSLNSGWGTQYF. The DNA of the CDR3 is TGTGCCAGCAGCCTCAATAGCGGATGGGGGACCCAGTACTTC.

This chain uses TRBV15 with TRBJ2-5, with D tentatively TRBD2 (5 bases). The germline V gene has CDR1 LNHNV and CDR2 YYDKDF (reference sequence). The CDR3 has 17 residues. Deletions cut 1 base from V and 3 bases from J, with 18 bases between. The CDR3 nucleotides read TGTGCCACCAGCAGAGGTGCGGTGTCGGGAACTGAAGAGACCCAGTACTTC. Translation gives CATSRGAVSGTEETQYF.

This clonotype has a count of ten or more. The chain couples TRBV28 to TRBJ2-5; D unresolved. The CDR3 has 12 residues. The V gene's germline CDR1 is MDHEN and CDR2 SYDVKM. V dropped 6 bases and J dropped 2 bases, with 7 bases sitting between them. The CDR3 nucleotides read TGTGCCAGCAGGACTGTACAAGAGACCCAGTACTTC. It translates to CASRTVQETQYF. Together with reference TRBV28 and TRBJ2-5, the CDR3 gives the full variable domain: DVKVTQSSRYLVKRTGEKVFLECVQDMDHENMFWYRQDPGLGLRLIYFSYDVKMKEKGDIPEGYSVSREKKERFSLILESASTNQTSMYLCASRTVQETQYFGPGTRLLVL.

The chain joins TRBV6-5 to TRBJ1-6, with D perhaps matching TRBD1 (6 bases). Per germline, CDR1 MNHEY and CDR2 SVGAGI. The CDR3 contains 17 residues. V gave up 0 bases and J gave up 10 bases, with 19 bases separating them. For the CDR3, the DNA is TGTGCCAGCAGTTACTCGAGCAGGGGCCACGGGAGGTCACCCCTCCACTTT. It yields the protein CASSYSSRGHGRSPLHF.

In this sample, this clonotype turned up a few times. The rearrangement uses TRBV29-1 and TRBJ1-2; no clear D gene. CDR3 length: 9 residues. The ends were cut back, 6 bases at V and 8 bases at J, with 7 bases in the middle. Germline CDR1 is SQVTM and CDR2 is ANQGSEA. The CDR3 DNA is TGCAGCGTCGACCTAGGCTACACCTTC. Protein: CSVDLGYTF.

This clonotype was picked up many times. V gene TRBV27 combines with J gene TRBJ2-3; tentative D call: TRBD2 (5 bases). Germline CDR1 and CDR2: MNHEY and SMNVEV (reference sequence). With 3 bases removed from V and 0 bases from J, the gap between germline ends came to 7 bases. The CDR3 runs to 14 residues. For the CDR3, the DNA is TGTGCCAGCAGTTTCGACTATAGCACAGATACGCAGTATTTT. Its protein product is CASSFDYSTDTQYF.

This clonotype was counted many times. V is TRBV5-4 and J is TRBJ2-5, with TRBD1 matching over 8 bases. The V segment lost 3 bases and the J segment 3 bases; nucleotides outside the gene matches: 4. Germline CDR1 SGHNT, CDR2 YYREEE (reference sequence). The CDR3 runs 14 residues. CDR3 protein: CASSSQGAEETQYF. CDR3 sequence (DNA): TGTGCCAGCAGCTCCCAGGGGGCGGAAGAGACCCAGTACTTC. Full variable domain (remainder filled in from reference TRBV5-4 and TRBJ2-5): ETGVTQSPTHLIKTRGQQVTLRCSSQSGHNTVSWYQQALGQGPQFIFQYYREEENGRGNFPPRFSGLQFPNYSSELNVNALELDDSALYLCASSSQGAEETQYFGPGTRLLVL.

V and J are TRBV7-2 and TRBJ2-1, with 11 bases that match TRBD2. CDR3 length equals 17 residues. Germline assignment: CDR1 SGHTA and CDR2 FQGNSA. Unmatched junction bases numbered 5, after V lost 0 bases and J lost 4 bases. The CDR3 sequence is CASSLAPTSGTYNEQFF. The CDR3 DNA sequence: TGTGCCAGCAGCTTAGCCCCGACTAGCGGGACGTACAATGAGCAGTTCTTC.

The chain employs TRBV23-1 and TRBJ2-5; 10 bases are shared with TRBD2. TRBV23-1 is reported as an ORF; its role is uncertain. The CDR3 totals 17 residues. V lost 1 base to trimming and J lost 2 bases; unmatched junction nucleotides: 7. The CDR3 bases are TGCGCCAGCAGTCAATTGCGGCTAGCGGGGGTTCAAGAGACCCAGTACTTC. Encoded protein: CASSQLRLAGVQETQYF.

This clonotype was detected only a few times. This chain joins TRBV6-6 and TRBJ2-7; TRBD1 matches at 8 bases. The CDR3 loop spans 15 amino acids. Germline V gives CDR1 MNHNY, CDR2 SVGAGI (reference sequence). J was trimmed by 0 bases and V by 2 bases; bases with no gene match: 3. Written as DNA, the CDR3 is TGTGCCAGCAGTTACCGGGGACAGGCCTCCTACGAGCAGTACTTC. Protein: CASSYRGQASYEQYF.

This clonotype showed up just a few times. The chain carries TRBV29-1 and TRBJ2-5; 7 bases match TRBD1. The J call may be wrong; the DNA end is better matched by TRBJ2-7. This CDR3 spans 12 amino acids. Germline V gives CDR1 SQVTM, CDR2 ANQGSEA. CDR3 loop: CSVGTAYYEQYF. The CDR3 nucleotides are TGCAGCGTAGGGACAGCCTACTACGAGCAGTACTTC.

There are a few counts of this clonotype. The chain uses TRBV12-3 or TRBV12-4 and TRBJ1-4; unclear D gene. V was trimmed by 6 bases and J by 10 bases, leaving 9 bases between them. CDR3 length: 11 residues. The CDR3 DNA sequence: TGTGCCAGCAGGGGCGGAGGAAAACTGTTTTTT. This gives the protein CASRGGGKLFF.

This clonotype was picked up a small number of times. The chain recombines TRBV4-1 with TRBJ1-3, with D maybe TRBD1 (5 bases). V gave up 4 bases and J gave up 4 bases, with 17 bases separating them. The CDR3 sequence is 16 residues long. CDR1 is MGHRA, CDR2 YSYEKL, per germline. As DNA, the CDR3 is TGCGCCAGCAGCCCCGGGGCGGGGGTCTTCGGAAACACCATATATTTT. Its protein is CASSPGAGVFGNTIYF.

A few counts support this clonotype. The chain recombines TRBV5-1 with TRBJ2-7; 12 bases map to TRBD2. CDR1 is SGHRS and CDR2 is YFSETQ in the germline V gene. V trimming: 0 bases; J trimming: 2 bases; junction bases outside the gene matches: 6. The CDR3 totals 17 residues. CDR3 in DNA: TGCGCCAGCAGCTTGGCACTAGCGGGGGGAGCCGCCTACGAGCAGTACTTC. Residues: CASSLALAGGAAYEQYF.